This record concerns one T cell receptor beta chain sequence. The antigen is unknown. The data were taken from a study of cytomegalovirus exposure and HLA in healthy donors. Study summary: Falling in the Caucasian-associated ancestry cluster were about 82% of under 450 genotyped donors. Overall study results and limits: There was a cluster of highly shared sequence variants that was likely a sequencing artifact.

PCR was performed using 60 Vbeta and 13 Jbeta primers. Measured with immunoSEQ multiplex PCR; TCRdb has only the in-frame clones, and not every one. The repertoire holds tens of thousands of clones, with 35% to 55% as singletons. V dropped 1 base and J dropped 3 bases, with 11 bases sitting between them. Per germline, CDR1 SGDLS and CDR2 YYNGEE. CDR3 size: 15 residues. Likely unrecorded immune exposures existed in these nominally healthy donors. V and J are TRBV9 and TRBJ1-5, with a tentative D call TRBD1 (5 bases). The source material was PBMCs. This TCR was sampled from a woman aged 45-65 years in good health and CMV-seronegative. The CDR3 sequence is CASSVRAGFNQPQHF. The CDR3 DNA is TGTGCCAGCAGCGTAAGGGCAGGGTTCAATCAGCCCCAGCATTTT.